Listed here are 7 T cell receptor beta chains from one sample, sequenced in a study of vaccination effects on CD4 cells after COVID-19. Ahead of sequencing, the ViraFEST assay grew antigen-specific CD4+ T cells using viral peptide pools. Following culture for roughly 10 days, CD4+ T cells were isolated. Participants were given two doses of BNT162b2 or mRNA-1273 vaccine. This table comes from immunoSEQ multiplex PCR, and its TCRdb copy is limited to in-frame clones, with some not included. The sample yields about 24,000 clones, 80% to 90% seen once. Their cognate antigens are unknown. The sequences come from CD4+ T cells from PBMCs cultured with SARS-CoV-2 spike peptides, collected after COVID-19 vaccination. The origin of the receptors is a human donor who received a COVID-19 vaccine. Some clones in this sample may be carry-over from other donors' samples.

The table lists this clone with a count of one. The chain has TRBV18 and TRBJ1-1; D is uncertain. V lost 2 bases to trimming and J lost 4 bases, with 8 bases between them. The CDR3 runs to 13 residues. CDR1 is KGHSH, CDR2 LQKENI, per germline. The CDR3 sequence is CASSPSTGTEAFF. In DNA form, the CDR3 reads TGTGCCAGCTCACCAAGCACGGGCACTGAAGCTTTCTTT.

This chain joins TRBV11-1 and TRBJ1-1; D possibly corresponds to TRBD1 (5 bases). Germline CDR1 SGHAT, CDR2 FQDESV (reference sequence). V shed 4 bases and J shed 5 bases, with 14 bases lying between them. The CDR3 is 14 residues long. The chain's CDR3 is CASSSGAQGTEAFF. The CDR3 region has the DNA TGTGCCAGCAGCTCCGGGGCCCAGGGAACTGAAGCTTTCTTT.

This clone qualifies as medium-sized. The CDR3 nucleotides read TGTGCCAGCAGTTACATTGGACAGGGGGCGAGGATAGAACTGTTTTTT. Its translation: CASSYIGQGARIELFF. The chain links TRBV6-5 to TRBJ1-4; 11 bases align to TRBD1. After removal of 2 bases from V and 12 bases from J, the junction contained 11 bases not matched to a gene. Per germline, CDR1 MNHEY and CDR2 SVGAGI. The CDR3 has 16 residues.

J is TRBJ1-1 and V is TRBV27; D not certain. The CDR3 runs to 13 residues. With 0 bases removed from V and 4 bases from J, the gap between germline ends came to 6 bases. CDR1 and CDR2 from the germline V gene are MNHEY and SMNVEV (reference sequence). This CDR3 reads CASSLSVGTEAFF. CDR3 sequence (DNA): TGTGCCAGCAGTTTATCAGTGGGCACTGAAGCTTTCTTT.

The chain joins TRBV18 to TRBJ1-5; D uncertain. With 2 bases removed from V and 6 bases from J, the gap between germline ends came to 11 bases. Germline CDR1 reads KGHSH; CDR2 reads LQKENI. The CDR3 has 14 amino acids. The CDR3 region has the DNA TGTGCCAGCTCACCATCCCAGAACATTCAGCCCCAGCATTTT. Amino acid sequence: CASSPSQNIQPQHF.

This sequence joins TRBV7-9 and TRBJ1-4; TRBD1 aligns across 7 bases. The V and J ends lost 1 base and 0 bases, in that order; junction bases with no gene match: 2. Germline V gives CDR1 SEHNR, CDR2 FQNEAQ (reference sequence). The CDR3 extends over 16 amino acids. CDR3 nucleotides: TGTGCCAGCAGCTTAGGACAGGGTCCAACTAATGAAAAACTGTTTTTT. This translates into CASSLGQGPTNEKLFF.

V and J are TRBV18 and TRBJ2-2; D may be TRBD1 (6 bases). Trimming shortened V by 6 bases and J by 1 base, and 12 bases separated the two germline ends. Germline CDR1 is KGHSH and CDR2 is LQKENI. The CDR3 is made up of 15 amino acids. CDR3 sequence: CASSDATGNTGELFF. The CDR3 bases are TGTGCCAGCTCGGACGCGACAGGGAACACCGGGGAGCTGTTTTTT.